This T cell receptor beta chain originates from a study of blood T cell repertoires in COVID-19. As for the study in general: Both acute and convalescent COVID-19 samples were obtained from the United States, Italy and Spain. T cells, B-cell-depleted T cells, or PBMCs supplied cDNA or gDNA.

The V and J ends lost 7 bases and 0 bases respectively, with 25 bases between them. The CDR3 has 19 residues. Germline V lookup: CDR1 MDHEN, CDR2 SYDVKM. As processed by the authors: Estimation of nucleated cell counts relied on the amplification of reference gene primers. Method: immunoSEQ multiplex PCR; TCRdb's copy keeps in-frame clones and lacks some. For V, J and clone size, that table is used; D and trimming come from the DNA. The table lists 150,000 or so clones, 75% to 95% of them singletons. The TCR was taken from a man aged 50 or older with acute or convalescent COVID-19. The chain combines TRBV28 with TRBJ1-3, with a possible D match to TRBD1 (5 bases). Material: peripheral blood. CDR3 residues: CASIQRRGGPYLSGNTIYF. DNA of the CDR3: TGTGCCAGCATTCAACGGCGGGGGGGTCCTTACCTCTCTGGAAACACCATATATTTT.